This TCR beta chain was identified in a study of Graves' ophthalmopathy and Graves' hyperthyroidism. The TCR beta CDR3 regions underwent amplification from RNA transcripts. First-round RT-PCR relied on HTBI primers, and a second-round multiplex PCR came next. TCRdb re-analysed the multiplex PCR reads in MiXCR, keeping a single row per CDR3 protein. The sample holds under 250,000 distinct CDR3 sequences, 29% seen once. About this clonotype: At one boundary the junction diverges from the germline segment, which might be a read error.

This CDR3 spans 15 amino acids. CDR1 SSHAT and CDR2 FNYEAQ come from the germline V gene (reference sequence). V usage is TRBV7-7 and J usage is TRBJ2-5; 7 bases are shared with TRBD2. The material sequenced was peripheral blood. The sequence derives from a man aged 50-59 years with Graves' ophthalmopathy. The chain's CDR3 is CASSAQGGRGETQYF. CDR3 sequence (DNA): TGTGCTAGCAGCGCCCAGGGAGGGAGGGGAGAGACCCAGTACTTC. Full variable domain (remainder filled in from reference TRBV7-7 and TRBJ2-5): GAGVSQSPRYKVTKRGQDVTLRCDPISSHATLYWYQQALGQGPEFLTYFNYEAQPDKSGLPSDRFSAERPEGSISTLTIQRTEQRDSAMYRCASSAQGGRGETQYFGPGTRLLVL.